This T cell receptor (beta chain) stems from a study of regulatory T cells in long-lasting Graves disease. The study's findings and limits: Persistent disease samples used TRBV28, TRBJ1-2 and TRBJ2-5 preferentially.

After removal of 5 bases from V and 1 base from J, the junction contained 4 bases not matched to a gene. CDR3 length: 13 residues. From germline, CDR1 is SQVTM and CDR2 ANQGSEA. Points on this clonotype: Its antigen is undetermined.

Time point in this sample: newly diagnosed GD, antithyroid drugs for less than 3 months. After RNA was extracted from PBMCs, the TCR library was made from it. Arm-PCR with iRepertoire HTBI primers amplified the CDR3 regions for these TCR beta libraries. One entry per CDR3 protein, called by TCRdb with MiXCR from the multiplex PCR reads. The sample includes some 490,000 distinct CDR3 sequences, more than 10% seen only once; the top ten take around 9.3%. These records were also assigned to another study, of T cells in Graves' hyperthyroidism and ophthalmopathy. That source reports: Blood also showed most of the thyroid clonotypes that were expanded above 0.001.

This clonotype originated in a woman in her 30s with Graves disease. This specimen was peripheral blood mononuclear cells (PBMCs), taken at new diagnosis, from a patient treated with antithyroid drugs. The gene calls are TRBV29-1 and TRBJ1-1; TRBD1 matches 7 bases. This chain's CDR3 is CSVPGTANTEAFF. In DNA, the CDR3 is TGCAGCGTTCCCGGGACAGCGAACACTGAAGCTTTCTTT. Variable domain in full (rest from reference TRBV29-1 and TRBJ1-1): SAVISQKPSRDICQRGTSLTIQCQVDSQVTMMFWYRQQPGQSLTLIATANQGSEATYESGFVIDKFPISRPNLTFSTLTVSNMSPEDSSIYLCSVPGTANTEAFFGQGTRLTVV.